Listed below are T cell receptor beta chains from one sample, sequenced in a study of beta chain features in type 1 diabetes. Profiling relied on immunoSEQ multiplex PCR, and the TCRdb table lists in-frame clones only, not all of them. This table holds 640,000 or so clones, about an eighth found once. The sequenced material came from naive CD4+ T cells from blood. These receptor sequences come from a man between 18 and 29 years old with type 1 diabetes. CDR3s include the opening cysteine and the closing phenylalanine or tryptophan. Fields, in order: D gene, J gene, V gene, clone size, CDR3 DNA, CDR3 protein. D genes are given only for firm matches. Size values are once, few and many counts, or a class for expanded clones, and some rows have none.

>NA|TRBJ2-1|TRBV7-3|few
TGTGCCAGCAGCACTTTGGGCAGCAACAATGAGCAGTTCTTC
CASSTLGSNNEQFF
>NA|TRBJ1-2|TRBV7-9|NA
TGTGCCAGCAGCCTTTCAGCTAACTATGGCTACACCTTC
CASSLSANYGYTF
>NA|TRBJ1-1|TRBV29-1|few
TGCAGCGTTGTAAACGCAGGGATGAACACTGAAGCTTTCTTT
CSVVNAGMNTEAFF
>NA|TRBJ2-2|TRBV6-5|few
TGTGCCAGCAGTTACGACAGGGCGGGAACCGGGGAGCTGTTTTTT
CASSYDRAGTGELFF
>TRBD2|TRBJ2-1|TRBV6-5|NA
TGTGCCAGCAGTTACGGCGGGACTAGAAAGGATGAGCAGTTCTTC
CASSYGGTRKDEQFF
>NA|TRBJ2-7|TRBV7-9|few
TGTGCCAGCAGTAGGATGGCGGGGAAGCACTTC
CASSRMAGKHF
>TRBD1|TRBJ2-3|TRBV2|NA
TGTGCCAGCAGGAGGGACAGGAGTAGCACAGATACGCAGTATTTT
CASRRDRSSTDTQYF
>NA|TRBJ1-1|TRBV27|NA
TGTGCCAGCAGTTTAATTTCAGGGATAAATAGTAATCGAGCTTTCTTT
CASSLISGINSNRAFF
>NA|TRBJ2-5|TRBV4-2|few
TGTGCCAGCAGCCAAGATTTGGCGGCCGCCCAAGAGACCCAGTACTTC
CASSQDLAAAQETQYF
>NA|TRBJ1-6|TRBV6-5|NA
TGTGCCAGCAGTTACACGACAGATTCACCCCTCCACTTT
CASSYTTDSPLHF
>TRBD1|TRBJ1-1|TRBV10-3|NA
TGTGCCATCATGGGACAGGGGGACACTGAAGCTTTCTTT
CAIMGQGDTEAFF
>NA|TRBJ2-3|TRBV5-1|few
TGCGCCAGCAGCTTGGATAGACAGACTAGCACAGATACGCAGTATTTT
CASSLDRQTSTDTQYF
>NA|TRBJ2-7|TRBV5-1|few
TGCGCCAGCAGCTTGGTAGGGACGTCCTACGAGCAGTACTTC
CASSLVGTSYEQYF
>NA|TRBJ2-6|TRBV9|NA
TGTGCCAGCACCTCCTCTGGGGCCAACGTCCTGACTTTC
CASTSSGANVLTF
>TRBD2|TRBJ2-7|TRBV25-1|few
TGTGCCAGCAGTGTGGGACTAGCGGGAGGGTCCTACGAGCAGTACTTC
CASSVGLAGGSYEQYF
>NA|TRBJ1-5|TRBV6-6|few
TGTGCCAGCAGTCACAGGGAGGTTCAGCCCCAGCATTTT
CASSHREVQPQHF
>TRBD2|TRBJ2-3|TRBV7-2|few
TGTGCCAGCAGCTTAGGGGGACTAGCAGCCGATACGCAGTATTTT
CASSLGGLAADTQYF
>TRBD1|TRBJ2-1|TRBV6-5|few
TGTGCCAGCAGTTACTCAGGACAGGGACAGTTCTTC
CASSYSGQGQFF
>NA|TRBJ1-5|TRBV28|NA
TGTGCCTACGGGGTAGGTAGTCAGCCCCAGCATTTT
CAYGVGSQPQHF
>NA|TRBJ2-5|TRBV25-1|NA
TGTGCCAGCAGTGAAGGTCGGGGGGCTTGGCATGAGACCCAGTACTTC
CASSEGRGAWHETQYF
>NA|TRBJ2-7|TRBV30|NA
TGTGCCTGGAGTGTCCGGCTAAATCCCTACGAGCAGTACTTC
CAWSVRLNPYEQYF
>NA|TRBJ1-1|TRBV7-9|few
TGTGCCAGCAGTCCGCGGCCTGACACTGAAGCTTTCTTT
CASSPRPDTEAFF
>NA|TRBJ2-1|TRBV18|few
TGTGCCAGCTCACCGTTACAGGGCTACAATGAGCAGTTCTTC
CASSPLQGYNEQFF
>NA|TRBJ2-1|TRBV30|NA
TGTGCCTGGAGAACTAACTCCTACAATGAGCAGTTCTTC
CAWRTNSYNEQFF
>TRBD1|TRBJ2-3|TRBV28|once
TGTGCCAGCAGTCCCTGGGACAGGGGCAACACAGATACGCAGTATTTT
CASSPWDRGNTDTQYF
>TRBD2|TRBJ2-7|TRBV5-1|few
TGCGCCAGCAGCTTGGGGTTAGCGGGGGCCTACGAGCAGTACTTC
CASSLGLAGAYEQYF
>NA|TRBJ1-6|TRBV7-3|few
TGTGCCAGCAGCCTAACAGGGAACACCTATAATTCACCCCTCCACTTT
CASSLTGNTYNSPLHF
>NA|TRBJ2-1|TRBV7-6|NA
TGTGCCAGCAGCTTCGGGGACTACAATGAGCAGTTCTTC
CASSFGDYNEQFF
>NA|TRBJ1-1|TRBV7-9|few
TGTGCCAGCAGCTTACAGGGAAGGAACACTGAAGCTTTCTTT
CASSLQGRNTEAFF
>NA|TRBJ1-1|TRBV4-2|NA
TGTGCCAGCAGCCCCGGGAACACTGAAGCTTTCTTT
CASSPGNTEAFF
>NA|TRBJ2-5|TRBV29-1|few
TGCAGCGTCGCCCCGGCGGAGACCCAGTACTTC
CSVAPAETQYF
>NA|TRBJ2-5|TRBV19|few
TGTGCCAGTAATAAGGGAAGTTATCAAGAGACCCAGTACTTC
CASNKGSYQETQYF
>NA|TRBJ1-1|TRBV28|NA
TGTGCCAGCAGTCCCCCTGACGTCGGCGAAGCTTTCTTT
CASSPPDVGEAFF
>NA|TRBJ2-7|TRBV23-1|few
TGCGCCAGCAGTCAATCATTAGGGGACGAGCAGTACTTC
CASSQSLGDEQYF
>NA|TRBJ2-7|TRBV27|few
TGTGCCAGCCGACAAGGTTCCTACGAGCAGTACTTC
CASRQGSYEQYF
>NA|TRBJ2-7|TRBV4-1|few
TGCGCCAGCAGCCAAGAATCGGCAACCCCCTACGAGCAGTACTTC
CASSQESATPYEQYF
>NA|TRBJ1-6|TRBV7-2|NA
TGTGCCAGCAGCTTCCTGGGTTATAATTCACCCCTCCACTTT
CASSFLGYNSPLHF
>TRBD2|TRBJ2-7|TRBV6-5|few
TGTGCCAGCAGTCCATCCGGGACTACCTCCTACGAGCAGTACTTC
CASSPSGTTSYEQYF
>TRBD1|TRBJ2-5|TRBV11-2|few
TGTGCCAGCAGTAGACAGGGGGGAGAGACCCAGTACTTC
CASSRQGGETQYF
>NA|TRBJ1-2|TRBV4-1|few
TGCGCCAGCAGCCAAGCGAGGAGGGCCCTCCAAGTCCGCAATGGCTACACCTTC
CASSQARRALQVRNGYTF
>NA|TRBJ2-7|TRBV20-1|few
TGCAGTGCTCGGACCCACTACGAGCAGTACTTC
CSARTHYEQYF
>NA|TRBJ2-7|TRBV30|few
TGTGCCTGCCGAAACAGCAGGGTGGGAGAGCAGTACTTC
CACRNSRVGEQYF
>NA|TRBJ2-3|TRBV4-1|few
TGCGCCAGCAGCCAAGATGCCCCTCCAGATACGCAGTATTTT
CASSQDAPPDTQYF
>NA|TRBJ2-1|TRBV12-5|few
TGTGCTAGTGGTTTGGTGGATGAGCAGTTCTTC
CASGLVDEQFF
>NA|TRBJ2-3|TRBV7-2|NA
TGTGCCAGCAGCTTAGCGCCCCTAGGAGGCACAGATACGCAGTATTTT
CASSLAPLGGTDTQYF
>TRBD1|TRBJ2-5|TRBV10-3|NA
TGTGCCATCAGTGAGTCGACAGGGGCCGGGGAGACCCAGTACTTC
CAISESTGAGETQYF
>NA|TRBJ1-6|TRBV19|NA
TGTGCCAGTAACCCGGACATCAACTCCTATAATTCACCCCTCCACTTT
CASNPDINSYNSPLHF
>TRBD1|TRBJ1-2|TRBV28|NA
TGTGCCAGCAGTCTCCCTCCGGGACAGGGTGGTGGCTACACCTTC
CASSLPPGQGGGYTF
>TRBD1|TRBJ1-2|TRBV4-2|NA
TGTGCCAGCAGCCAACGGGACAGGCCAGGCTACACCTTC
CASSQRDRPGYTF
>TRBD1|TRBJ2-5|TRBV30|few
TGTGCCTGGAGTGGACGCGGGACAGGGAAAGAGACCCAGTACTTC
CAWSGRGTGKETQYF